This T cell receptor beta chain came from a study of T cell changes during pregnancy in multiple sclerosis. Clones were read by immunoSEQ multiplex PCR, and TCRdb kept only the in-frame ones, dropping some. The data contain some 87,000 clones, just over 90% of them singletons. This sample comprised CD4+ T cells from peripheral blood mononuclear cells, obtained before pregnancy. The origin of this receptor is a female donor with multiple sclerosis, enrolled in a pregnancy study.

The CDR3, as DNA: TGTGCCACCAGCAGAGACGCGGGCTTCCACAATGAGCAGTTCTTC. It is translated as CATSRDAGFHNEQFF. This chain joins TRBV15 and TRBJ2-1; possible D gene TRBD2, 5 bases. V dropped 0 bases and J dropped 5 bases, with 11 bases sitting between them. Germline CDR1 and CDR2: LNHNV and YYDKDF (reference sequence). The CDR3 spans 15 residues.